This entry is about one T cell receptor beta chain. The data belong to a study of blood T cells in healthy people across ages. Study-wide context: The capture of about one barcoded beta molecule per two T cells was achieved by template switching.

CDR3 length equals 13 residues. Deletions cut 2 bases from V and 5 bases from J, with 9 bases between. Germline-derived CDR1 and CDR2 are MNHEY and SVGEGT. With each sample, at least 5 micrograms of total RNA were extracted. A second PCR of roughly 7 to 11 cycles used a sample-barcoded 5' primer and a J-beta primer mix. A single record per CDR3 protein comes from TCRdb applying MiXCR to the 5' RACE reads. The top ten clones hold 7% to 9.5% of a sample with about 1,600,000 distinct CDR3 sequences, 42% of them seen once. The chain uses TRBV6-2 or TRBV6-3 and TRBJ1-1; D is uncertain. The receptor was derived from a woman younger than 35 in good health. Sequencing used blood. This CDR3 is CASSYPLGTEAFF. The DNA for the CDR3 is TGTGCCAGCAGTTACCCGCTTGGGACTGAAGCTTTCTTT.